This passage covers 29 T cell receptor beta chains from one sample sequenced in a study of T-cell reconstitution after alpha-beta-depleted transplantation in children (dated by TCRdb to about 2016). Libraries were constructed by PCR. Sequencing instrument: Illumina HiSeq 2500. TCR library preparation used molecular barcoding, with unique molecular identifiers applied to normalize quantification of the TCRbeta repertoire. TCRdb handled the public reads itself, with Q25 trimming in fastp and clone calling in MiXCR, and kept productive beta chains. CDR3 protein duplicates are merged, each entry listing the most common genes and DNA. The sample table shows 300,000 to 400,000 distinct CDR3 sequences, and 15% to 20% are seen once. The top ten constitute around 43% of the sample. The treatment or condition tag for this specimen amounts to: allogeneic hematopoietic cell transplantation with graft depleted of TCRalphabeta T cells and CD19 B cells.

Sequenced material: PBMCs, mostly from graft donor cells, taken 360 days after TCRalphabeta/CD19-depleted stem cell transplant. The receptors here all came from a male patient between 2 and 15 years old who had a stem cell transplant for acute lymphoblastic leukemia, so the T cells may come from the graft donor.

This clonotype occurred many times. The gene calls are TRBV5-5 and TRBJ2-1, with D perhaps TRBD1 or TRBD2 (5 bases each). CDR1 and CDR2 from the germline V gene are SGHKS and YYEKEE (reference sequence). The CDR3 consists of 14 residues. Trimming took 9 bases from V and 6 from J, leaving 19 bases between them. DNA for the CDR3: TGTGCCACTCGCACGGTCTTGGGGACCAATGAGCAGTTCTTC. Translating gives CATRTVLGTNEQFF.

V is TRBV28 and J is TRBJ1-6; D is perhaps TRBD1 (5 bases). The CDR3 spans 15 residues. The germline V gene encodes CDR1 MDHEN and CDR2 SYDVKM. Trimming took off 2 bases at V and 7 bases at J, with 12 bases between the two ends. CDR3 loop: CASSLAGRGNSPLHF. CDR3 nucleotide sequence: TGTGCCAGCAGTTTAGCAGGGCGGGGAAATTCACCCCTCCACTTT.

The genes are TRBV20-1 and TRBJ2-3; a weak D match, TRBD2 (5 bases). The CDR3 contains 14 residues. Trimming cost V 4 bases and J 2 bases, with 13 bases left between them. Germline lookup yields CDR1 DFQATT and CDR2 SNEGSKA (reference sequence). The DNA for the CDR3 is TGCAGTGCTATCGTTCGGGGATTCACAGATACGCAGTATTTT. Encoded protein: CSAIVRGFTDTQYF.

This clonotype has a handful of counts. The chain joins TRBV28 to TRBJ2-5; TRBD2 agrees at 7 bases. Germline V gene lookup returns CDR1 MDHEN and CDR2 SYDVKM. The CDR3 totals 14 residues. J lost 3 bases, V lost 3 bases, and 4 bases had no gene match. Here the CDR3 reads CASSFGGLEETQYF. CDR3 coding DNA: TGTGCCAGCAGTTTTGGAGGACTAGAAGAGACCCAGTACTTC.

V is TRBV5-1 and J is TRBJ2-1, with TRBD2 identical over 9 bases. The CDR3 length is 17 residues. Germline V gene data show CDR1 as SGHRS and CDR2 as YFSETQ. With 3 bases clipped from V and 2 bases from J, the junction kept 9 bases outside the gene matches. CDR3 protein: CASSSLKREATYNEQFF. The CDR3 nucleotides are TGCGCCAGCAGCTCCCTAAAGCGGGAGGCAACCTACAATGAGCAGTTCTTC.

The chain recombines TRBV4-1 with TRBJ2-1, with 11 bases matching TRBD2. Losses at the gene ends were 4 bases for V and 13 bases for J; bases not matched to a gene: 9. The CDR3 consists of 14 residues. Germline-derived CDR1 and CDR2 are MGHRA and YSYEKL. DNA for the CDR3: TGCGCCAGCAGCCTCGTACTAGCGGGAGCGTCTCAGTTCTTC. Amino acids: CASSLVLAGASQFF.

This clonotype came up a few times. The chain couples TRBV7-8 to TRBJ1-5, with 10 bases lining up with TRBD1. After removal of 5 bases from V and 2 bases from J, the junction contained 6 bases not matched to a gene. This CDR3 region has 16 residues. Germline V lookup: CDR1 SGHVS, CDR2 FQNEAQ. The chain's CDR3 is CASSPYGTGGNQPQHF. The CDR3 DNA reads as TGTGCCAGCAGCCCGTATGGGACAGGGGGCAATCAGCCCCAGCATTTT.

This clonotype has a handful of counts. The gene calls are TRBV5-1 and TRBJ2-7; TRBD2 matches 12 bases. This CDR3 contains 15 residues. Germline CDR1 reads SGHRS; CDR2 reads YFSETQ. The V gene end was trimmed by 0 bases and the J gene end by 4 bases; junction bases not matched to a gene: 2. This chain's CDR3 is CASSLGTSGVYEQYF. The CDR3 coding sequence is TGCGCCAGCAGCTTGGGGACTAGCGGGGTGTACGAGCAGTACTTC.

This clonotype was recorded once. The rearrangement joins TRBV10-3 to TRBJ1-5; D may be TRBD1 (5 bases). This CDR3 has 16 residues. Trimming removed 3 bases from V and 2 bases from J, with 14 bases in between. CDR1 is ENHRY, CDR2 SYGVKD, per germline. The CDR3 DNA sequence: TGTGCCATCAGTGATGGGGGTGCAGCGGGCAATCAGCCCCAGCATTTT. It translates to CAISDGGAAGNQPQHF.

The CDR3 DNA follows: TGTGCCAGCAGCCTATATTGGGGTAGCGGGTGGTCGAGGAGCTACGAGCAGTACTTC. This codes for CASSLYWGSGWSRSYEQYF. V and J are TRBV11-1 and TRBJ2-7; 7 bases are a match to TRBD2. The CDR3 consists of 19 residues. The ends lost 5 bases at V and 3 bases at J; junction bases unmatched: 22. Germline loops: CDR1 SGHAT, CDR2 FQDESV (reference sequence).

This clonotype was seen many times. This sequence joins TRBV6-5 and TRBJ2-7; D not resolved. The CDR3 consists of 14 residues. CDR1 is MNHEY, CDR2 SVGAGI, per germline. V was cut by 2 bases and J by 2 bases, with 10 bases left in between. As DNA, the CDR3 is TGTGCCAGCAGTTACGGGCCCGGTACCTACGAGCAGTACTTC. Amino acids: CASSYGPGTYEQYF.

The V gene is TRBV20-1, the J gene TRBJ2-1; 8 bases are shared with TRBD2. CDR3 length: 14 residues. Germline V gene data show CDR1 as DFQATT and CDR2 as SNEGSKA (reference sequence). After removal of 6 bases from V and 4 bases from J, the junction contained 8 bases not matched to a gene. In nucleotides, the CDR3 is TGCAGTGCCCAGCCCACTAGCGGTTACAATGAGCAGTTCTTC. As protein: CSAQPTSGYNEQFF.

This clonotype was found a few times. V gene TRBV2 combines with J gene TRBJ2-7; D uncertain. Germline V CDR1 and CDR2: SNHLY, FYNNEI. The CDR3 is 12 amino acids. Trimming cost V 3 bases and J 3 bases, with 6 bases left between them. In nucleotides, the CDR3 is TGTGCCAGCAGTGAGTCACACTACGAGCAGTACTTC. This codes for CASSESHYEQYF.

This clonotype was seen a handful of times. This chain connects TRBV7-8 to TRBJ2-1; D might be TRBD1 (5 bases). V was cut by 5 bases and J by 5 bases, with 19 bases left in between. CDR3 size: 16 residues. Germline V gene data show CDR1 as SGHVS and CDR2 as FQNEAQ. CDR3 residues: CASSPERLDINNEQFF. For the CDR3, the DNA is TGTGCCAGCAGCCCCGAAAGATTGGACATAAACAATGAGCAGTTCTTC.

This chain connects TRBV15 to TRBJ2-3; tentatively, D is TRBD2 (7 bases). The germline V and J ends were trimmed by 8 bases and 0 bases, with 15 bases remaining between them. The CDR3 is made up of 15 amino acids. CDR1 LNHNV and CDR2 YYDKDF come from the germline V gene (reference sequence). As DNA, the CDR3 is TGTGCCACCGCAGGGAGGGGGACTAGCACAGATACGCAGTATTTT. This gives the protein CATAGRGTSTDTQYF.

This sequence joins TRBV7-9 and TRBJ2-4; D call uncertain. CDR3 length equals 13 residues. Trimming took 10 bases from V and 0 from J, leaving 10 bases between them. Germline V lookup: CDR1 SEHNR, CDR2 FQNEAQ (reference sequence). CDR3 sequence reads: CATGPRAKNIQYF. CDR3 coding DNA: TGTGCCACGGGCCCACGAGCCAAAAACATTCAGTACTTC. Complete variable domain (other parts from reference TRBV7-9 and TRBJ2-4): DTGVSQNPRHKITKRGQNVTFRCDPISEHNRLYWYRQTLGQGPEFLTYFQNEAQLEKSRLLSDRFSAERPKGSFSTLEIQRTEQGDSAMYLCATGPRAKNIQYFGAGTRLSVL.

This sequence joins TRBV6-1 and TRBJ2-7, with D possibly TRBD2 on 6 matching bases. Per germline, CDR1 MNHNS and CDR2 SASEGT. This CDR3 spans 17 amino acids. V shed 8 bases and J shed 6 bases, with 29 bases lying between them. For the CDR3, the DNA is TGTGCCAGCTCCACACTGCTCTACGGGGGTTCAGGTGGCGAGCAGTACTTC. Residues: CASSTLLYGGSGGEQYF.

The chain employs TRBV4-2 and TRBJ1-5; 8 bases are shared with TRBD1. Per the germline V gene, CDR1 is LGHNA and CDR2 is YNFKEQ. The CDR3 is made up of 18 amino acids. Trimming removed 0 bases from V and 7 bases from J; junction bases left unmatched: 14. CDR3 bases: TGTGCCAGCAGCCAAGAAGGACAGGGTGTGGGATTAGCGCAGCCCCAGCATTTT. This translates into CASSQEGQGVGLAQPQHF.

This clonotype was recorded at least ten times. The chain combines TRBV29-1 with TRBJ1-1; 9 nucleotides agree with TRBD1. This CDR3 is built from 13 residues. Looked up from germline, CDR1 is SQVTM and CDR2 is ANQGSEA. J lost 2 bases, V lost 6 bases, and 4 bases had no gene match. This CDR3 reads CSVSTGGNTEAFF. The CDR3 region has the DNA TGCAGCGTCTCGACAGGGGGAAACACTGAAGCTTTCTTT.

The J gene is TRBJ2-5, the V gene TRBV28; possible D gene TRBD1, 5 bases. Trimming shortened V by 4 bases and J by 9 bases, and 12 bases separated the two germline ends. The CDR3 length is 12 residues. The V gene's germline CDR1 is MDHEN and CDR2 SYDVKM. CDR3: CASSCQGGAQYF. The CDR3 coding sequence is TGTGCCAGCAGTTGCCAGGGTGGGGCCCAGTACTTC. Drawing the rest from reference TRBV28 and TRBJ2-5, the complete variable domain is DVKVTQSSRYLVKRTGEKVFLECVQDMDHENMFWYRQDPGLGLRLIYFSYDVKMKEKGDIPEGYSVSREKKERFSLILESASTNQTSMYLCASSCQGGAQYFGPGTRLLVL.

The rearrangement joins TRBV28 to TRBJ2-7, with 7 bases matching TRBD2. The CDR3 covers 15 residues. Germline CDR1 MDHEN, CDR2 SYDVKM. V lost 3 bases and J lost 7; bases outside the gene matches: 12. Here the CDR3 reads CASSFAFGRLYEQYF. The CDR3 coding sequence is TGTGCCAGCAGTTTCGCATTCGGGAGGCTGTATGAGCAGTACTTC.

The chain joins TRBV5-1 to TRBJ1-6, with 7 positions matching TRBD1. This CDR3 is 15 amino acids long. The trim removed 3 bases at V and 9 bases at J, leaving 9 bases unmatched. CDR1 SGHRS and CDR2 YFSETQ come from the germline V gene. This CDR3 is CASSWYDRAASPLHF. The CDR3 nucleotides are TGCGCCAGCAGCTGGTATGACAGGGCCGCTTCACCCCTCCACTTT.

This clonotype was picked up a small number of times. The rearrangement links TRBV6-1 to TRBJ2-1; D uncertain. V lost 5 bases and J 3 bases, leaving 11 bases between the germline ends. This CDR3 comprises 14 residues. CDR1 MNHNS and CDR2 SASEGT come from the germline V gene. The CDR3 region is CASSSRTIYNEQFF. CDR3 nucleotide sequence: TGTGCCAGCAGTAGTCGGACGATCTACAATGAGCAGTTCTTC.

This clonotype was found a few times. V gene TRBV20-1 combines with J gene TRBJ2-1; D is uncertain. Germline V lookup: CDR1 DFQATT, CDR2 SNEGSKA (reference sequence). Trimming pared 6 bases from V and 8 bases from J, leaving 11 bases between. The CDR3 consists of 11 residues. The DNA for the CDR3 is TGCAGTGCCAAGAGTGCATATGAGCAGTTCTTC. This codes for CSAKSAYEQFF.

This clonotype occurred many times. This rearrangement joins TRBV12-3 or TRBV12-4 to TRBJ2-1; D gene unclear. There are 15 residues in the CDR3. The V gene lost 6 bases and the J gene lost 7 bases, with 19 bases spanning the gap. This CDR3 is CASSPRGGSLNEQFF. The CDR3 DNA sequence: TGTGCCAGCAGCCCACGAGGTGGGTCGCTTAATGAGCAGTTCTTC.

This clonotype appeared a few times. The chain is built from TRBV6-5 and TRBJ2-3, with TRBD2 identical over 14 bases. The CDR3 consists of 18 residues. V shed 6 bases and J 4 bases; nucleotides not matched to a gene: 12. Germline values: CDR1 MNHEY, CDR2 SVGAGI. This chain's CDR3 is CASSPGTSGSWMADTQYF. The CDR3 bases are TGTGCCAGCAGCCCAGGGACTAGCGGGAGTTGGATGGCAGATACGCAGTATTTT.

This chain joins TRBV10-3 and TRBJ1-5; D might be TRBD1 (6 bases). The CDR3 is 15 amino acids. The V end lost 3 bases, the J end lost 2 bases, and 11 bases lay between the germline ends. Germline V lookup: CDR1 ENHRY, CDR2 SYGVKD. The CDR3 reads CAISDAAGGNQPQHF. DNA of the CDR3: TGTGCCATCAGTGACGCCGCAGGGGGCAATCAGCCCCAGCATTTT.

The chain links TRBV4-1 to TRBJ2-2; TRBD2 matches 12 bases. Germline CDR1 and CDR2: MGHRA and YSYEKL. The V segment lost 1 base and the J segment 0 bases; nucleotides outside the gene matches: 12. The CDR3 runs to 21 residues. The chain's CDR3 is CASSQAPGGTSGSANTGELFF. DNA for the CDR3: TGCGCCAGCAGCCAAGCCCCCGGCGGGACTAGCGGGTCCGCGAACACCGGGGAGCTGTTTTTT.

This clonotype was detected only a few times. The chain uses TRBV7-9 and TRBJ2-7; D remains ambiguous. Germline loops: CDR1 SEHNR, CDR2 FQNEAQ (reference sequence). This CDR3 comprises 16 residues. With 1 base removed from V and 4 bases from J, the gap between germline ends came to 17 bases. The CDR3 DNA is TGTGCCAGCAGCTTAGGGCAAAACCGGCCTAGTTACGAGCAGTACTTC. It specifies CASSLGQNRPSYEQYF.